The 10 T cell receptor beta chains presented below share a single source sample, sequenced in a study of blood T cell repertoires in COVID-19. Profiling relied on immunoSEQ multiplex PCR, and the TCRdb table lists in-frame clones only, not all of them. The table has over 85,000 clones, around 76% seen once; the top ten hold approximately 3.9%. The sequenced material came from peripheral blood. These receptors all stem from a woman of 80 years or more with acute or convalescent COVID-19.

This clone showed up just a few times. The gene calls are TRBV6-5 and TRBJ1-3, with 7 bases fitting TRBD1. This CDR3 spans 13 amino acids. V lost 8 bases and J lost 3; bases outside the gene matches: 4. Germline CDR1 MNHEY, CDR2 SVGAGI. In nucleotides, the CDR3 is TGTGCCAGCGGATCAGGGGGTGGAAACACCATATATTTT. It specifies CASGSGGGNTIYF.

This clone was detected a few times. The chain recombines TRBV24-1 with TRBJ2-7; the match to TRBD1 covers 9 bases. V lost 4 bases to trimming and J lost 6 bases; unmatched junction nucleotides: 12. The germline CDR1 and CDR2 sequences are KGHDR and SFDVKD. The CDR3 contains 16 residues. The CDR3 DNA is TGTGCCACCAGTGAATCACGACAGGGGGAGCGGTGCGAGCAGTACTTC. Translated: CATSESRQGERCEQYF.

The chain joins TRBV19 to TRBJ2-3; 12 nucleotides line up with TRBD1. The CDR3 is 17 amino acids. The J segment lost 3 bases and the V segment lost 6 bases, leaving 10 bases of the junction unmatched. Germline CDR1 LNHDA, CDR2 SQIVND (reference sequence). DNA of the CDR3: TGTGCCAGTAGCGCCACGGGGACAGGGGGCTCGACAGATACGCAGTATTTT. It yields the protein CASSATGTGGSTDTQYF.

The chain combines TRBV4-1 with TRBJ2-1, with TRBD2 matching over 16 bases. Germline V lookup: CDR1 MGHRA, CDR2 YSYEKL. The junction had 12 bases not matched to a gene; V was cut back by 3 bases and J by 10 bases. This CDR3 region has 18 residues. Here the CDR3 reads CASSHPEGTSGGAREQFF. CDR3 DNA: TGCGCCAGCAGCCATCCTGAGGGGACTAGCGGGGGGGCTAGGGAGCAGTTCTTC.

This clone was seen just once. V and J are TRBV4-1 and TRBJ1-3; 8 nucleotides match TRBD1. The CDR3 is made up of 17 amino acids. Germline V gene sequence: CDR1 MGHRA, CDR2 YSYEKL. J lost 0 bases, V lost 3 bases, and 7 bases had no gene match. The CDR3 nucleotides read TGCGCCAGCAGCCACGGACAGGGACCCCACTCTGGAAACACCATATATTTT. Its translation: CASSHGQGPHSGNTIYF.

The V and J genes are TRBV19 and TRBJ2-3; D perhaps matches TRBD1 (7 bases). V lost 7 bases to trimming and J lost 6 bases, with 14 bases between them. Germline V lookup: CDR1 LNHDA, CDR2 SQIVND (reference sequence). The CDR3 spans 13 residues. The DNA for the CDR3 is TGTGCCAGTACCAGTGGAGGGGGCGATACGCAGTATTTT. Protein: CASTSGGGDTQYF. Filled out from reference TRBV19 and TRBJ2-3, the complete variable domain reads DGGITQSPKYLFRKEGQNVTLSCEQNLNHDAMYWYRQDPGQGLRLIYYSQIVNDFQKGDIAEGYSVSREKKESFPLTVTSAQKNPTAFYLCASTSGGGDTQYFGPGTRLTVL.

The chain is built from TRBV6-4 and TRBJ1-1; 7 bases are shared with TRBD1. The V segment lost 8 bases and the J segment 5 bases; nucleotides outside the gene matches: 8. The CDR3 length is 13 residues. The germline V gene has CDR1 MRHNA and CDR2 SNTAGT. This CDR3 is CASSKDRDTEAFF. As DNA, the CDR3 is TGTGCCAGCTCAAAAGACAGGGATACTGAAGCTTTCTTT.

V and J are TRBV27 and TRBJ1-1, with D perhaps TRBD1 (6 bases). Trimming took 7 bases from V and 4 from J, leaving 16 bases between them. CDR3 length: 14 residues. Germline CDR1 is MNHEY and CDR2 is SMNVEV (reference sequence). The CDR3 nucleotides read TGTGCCAGCACGTTGAACAGGGAATCCACTGAAGCTTTCTTT. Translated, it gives CASTLNRESTEAFF.

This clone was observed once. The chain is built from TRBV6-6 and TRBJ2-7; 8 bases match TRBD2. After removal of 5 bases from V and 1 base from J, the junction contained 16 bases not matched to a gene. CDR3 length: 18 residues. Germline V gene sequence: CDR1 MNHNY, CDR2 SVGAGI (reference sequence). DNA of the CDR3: TGTGCCAGCAGTCGATTAGGGGTGCGCGGGGGGAGATCCTACGAGCAGTACTTC. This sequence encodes CASSRLGVRGGRSYEQYF.

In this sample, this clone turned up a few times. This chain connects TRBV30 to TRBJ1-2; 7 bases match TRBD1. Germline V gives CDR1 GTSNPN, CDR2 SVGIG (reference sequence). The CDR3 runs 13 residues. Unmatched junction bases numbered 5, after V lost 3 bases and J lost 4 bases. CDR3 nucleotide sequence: TGTGCCTGGAGACCGACAGGGACCTATGGCTACACCTTC. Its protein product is CAWRPTGTYGYTF.